The next 2 T cell receptor beta chains were all read from a single sample in a study of STAT5B mutations in CD4+ large granular lymphocyte leukemia. The table came from immunoSEQ multiplex PCR; TCRdb's copy has only in-frame clones and leaves some out. This table holds 40,000 to 45,000 clones, about four fifths found once. The sample comprised CD4+ T cells from blood buffy coats. The receptors stem from a human donor in good health.

J is TRBJ1-5 and V is TRBV19; tentative D call: TRBD1 (5 bases). Between the trimmed V and J ends, which lost 6 bases and 0 bases, there was a span of 9 bases. Germline-derived CDR1 and CDR2 are LNHDA and SQIVND (reference sequence). The CDR3 is 14 residues long. The CDR3 region is CASSITGSNQPQHF. The CDR3 DNA is TGTGCCAGTAGCATCACAGGTAGCAATCAGCCCCAGCATTTT.

V is TRBV4-1 and J is TRBJ1-1; D uncertain. CDR1 MGHRA and CDR2 YSYEKL come from the germline V gene. V was clipped by 1 base and J by 3 bases, with 3 bases between them. The CDR3 is made up of 12 amino acids. The chain's CDR3 is CASSQAYTEAFF. CDR3 nucleotides: TGCGCCAGCAGCCAAGCCTACACTGAAGCTTTCTTT.